These 21 T cell receptor beta chains originate from one sample sequenced in a study of CD8 T cells in Susac syndrome. Reverse transcription used roughly 0.5 to 1 ug RNA and random hexamers. One entry per CDR3 protein, called by TCRdb with MiXCR from the immunoSEQ multiplex PCR reads. The sample contains 100,000 to 150,000 distinct CDR3 sequences, approximately 95% of which appear only once. The specimen sequenced was CD8+ T cells from PBMCs. All receptors derive from a human donor with multiple sclerosis.

This chain uses TRBV27 with TRBJ1-2; D is undetermined. The length of the CDR3 is 16 residues. CDR1 and CDR2 from the germline V gene are MNHEY and SMNVEV (reference sequence). V was clipped by 5 bases and J by 4 bases, with 20 bases between them. CDR3 sequence: CASSPASQEQTYGYTF. As DNA, the CDR3 is TGTGCCAGCAGTCCGGCGAGCCAGGAACAGACCTATGGCTACACCTTC.

This clonotype was observed a handful of times. The chain links TRBV9 to TRBJ2-5; 7 nucleotides align to TRBD1. Germline CDR1 is SGDLS and CDR2 is YYNGEE. The CDR3 runs to 15 residues. The V gene end was trimmed by 4 bases and the J gene end by 1 base; junction bases not matched to a gene: 7. The CDR3 reads CASSSTGQAQETQYF. For the CDR3, the DNA is TGTGCCAGCAGCTCTACCGGACAGGCCCAAGAGACCCAGTACTTC.

The chain is built from TRBV7-9 and TRBJ1-5, with a tentative D call TRBD1 (5 bases). V lost 5 bases and J lost 2, with 10 bases in between. This CDR3 spans 14 amino acids. CDR1 SEHNR and CDR2 FQNEAQ come from the germline V gene (reference sequence). CDR3 protein: CASSPVTGNQPQHF. The CDR3, as DNA: TGTGCCAGCAGCCCCGTGACAGGCAATCAGCCCCAGCATTTT.

V gene TRBV13 combines with J gene TRBJ2-7; D perhaps matches TRBD2 (5 bases). Trimming removed 0 bases from V and 0 bases from J, with 15 bases in between. The CDR3 loop spans 17 amino acids. CDR1 and CDR2 (germline): PRHDT, FYEKMQ (reference sequence). CDR3 sequence reads: CASSLGGLRESSYEQYV. The CDR3 region has the DNA TGTGCCAGCAGCTTAGGGGGGTTGAGGGAGAGCTCCTACGAGCAGTACGTC.

The rearrangement links TRBV5-6 to TRBJ2-2, with 9 bases fitting TRBD2. Losses at the gene ends were 4 bases for V and 9 bases for J; bases not matched to a gene: 13. This CDR3 has 16 residues. From germline, CDR1 is SGHDT and CDR2 YYEEEE. The CDR3 loop reads CASSLPRREGGRELFF. In DNA, the CDR3 is TGTGCCAGCAGCCTCCCGAGGCGGGAGGGCGGTAGGGAGCTGTTTTTT.

The J gene is TRBJ2-2, the V gene TRBV4-1, with 11 nucleotides matching TRBD2. The ends lost 1 base at V and 4 bases at J; junction bases unmatched: 5. The V gene's germline CDR1 is MGHRA and CDR2 YSYEKL. The length of the CDR3 is 17 residues. CDR3 DNA sequence: TGCGCCAGCAGCCAAGTAACTAGCGGGGGTATCACCGGGGAGCTGTTTTTT. Its translation is CASSQVTSGGITGELFF.

This sequence joins TRBV9 and TRBJ2-1; D gene ambiguous. V gave up 1 base and J gave up 9 bases, with 5 bases separating them. The germline V gene has CDR1 SGDLS and CDR2 YYNGEE. The CDR3 runs to 11 residues. The CDR3 is CASSVSTEQFF. As DNA, the CDR3 is TGTGCCAGCAGCGTATCTACTGAGCAGTTCTTC.

The chain recombines TRBV7-9 with TRBJ2-1; D might be TRBD1 or TRBD2, each matching 6 bases. Trimming removed 2 bases from V and 9 bases from J, with 14 bases in between. This CDR3 has 14 amino acids. The V gene's germline CDR1 is SEHNR and CDR2 FQNEAQ (reference sequence). The CDR3 DNA is TGTGCCAGCAGCTTATTTTGGGGGGCGGGTGAGCAGTTCTTC. Translating gives CASSLFWGAGEQFF.

The chain couples TRBV5-1 to TRBJ1-2, with D perhaps matching TRBD1 (5 bases). CDR1 SGHRS and CDR2 YFSETQ come from the germline V gene. V was trimmed by 2 bases and J by 8 bases, leaving 7 bases between them. There are 11 residues in the CDR3. The CDR3 DNA reads as TGCGCCAGCAGCTTAGGGGAGGGCTACACCTTC. Residues: CASSLGEGYTF.

V gene TRBV7-9 combines with J gene TRBJ2-1; either TRBD1 or TRBD2 may fit D (6 bases each). Trimming took 2 bases from V and 5 from J, leaving 22 bases between them. Germline assignment: CDR1 SEHNR and CDR2 FQNEAQ (reference sequence). The CDR3 is made up of 18 amino acids. In DNA, the CDR3 is TGTGCCAGCAGCTTAAGGTTGTCGTTGGCGGGACAAAACAATGAGCAGTTCTTC. Encoded protein: CASSLRLSLAGQNNEQFF.

The chain joins TRBV14 to TRBJ1-4; D is undetermined. Per the germline V gene, CDR1 is SGHDN and CDR2 is FVKESK. V lost 4 bases to trimming and J lost 2 bases, with 14 bases between them. The CDR3 contains 16 residues. CDR3 bases: TGTGCCAGCAGCCCCAGCCCGGTTCCGACTAATGAAAAACTGTTTTTT. This sequence encodes CASSPSPVPTNEKLFF.

The chain joins TRBV11-2 to TRBJ1-4; 9 bases map to TRBD1. V dropped 0 bases and J dropped 5; count of bases not matched to a gene: 7. The CDR3 extends over 17 amino acids. Germline CDR1 and CDR2: SGHAT and FQNNGV. The CDR3 DNA reads TGTGCCAGCAGCTTAGATCTGACAGGGGGAAAGAATGAAAAACTGTTTTTT. This gives the protein CASSLDLTGGKNEKLFF.

This chain connects TRBV7-9 to TRBJ2-7, with a tentative D call TRBD2 (5 bases). The CDR3 extends over 13 amino acids. CDR1 and CDR2 (germline): SEHNR, FQNEAQ (reference sequence). V lost 5 bases and J 4 bases, leaving 12 bases between the germline ends. CDR3 DNA sequence: TGTGCCAGCAGCCCTTGGGTAGCGTACGAGCAGTACTTC. Amino acids: CASSPWVAYEQYF.

This chain joins TRBV18 and TRBJ2-7, with 7 bases matching TRBD2. The ends lost 3 bases at V and 3 bases at J; junction bases unmatched: 5. CDR1 is KGHSH and CDR2 is LQKENI in the germline V gene. The CDR3 has 14 amino acids. The CDR3 DNA reads TGTGCCAGCTCACCGGGACTAACATACTACGAGCAGTACTTC. Protein: CASSPGLTYYEQYF.

J is TRBJ2-5 and V is TRBV29-1; a weak D match, TRBD1 (7 bases). The germline gives CDR1 SQVTM, CDR2 ANQGSEA. The ends were cut back, 0 bases at V and 5 bases at J, with 16 bases in the middle. The CDR3 runs to 15 residues. CDR3 in amino acids: CSVEDPQGGGETQYF. CDR3 DNA sequence: TGCAGCGTTGAAGATCCTCAGGGGGGAGGTGAGACCCAGTACTTC.

V is TRBV4-1 and J is TRBJ1-3; 9 bases fit TRBD1. The CDR3 runs 15 residues. V trimming: 8 bases; J trimming: 0 bases; junction bases outside the gene matches: 5. The germline CDR1 and CDR2 sequences are MGHRA and YSYEKL. The CDR3 DNA reads TGCGCCAGCCGGGACAGGGAGCTCTCTGGAAACACCATATATTTT. This encodes CASRDRELSGNTIYF.

The chain carries TRBV6-6 and TRBJ2-7, with a weak D call TRBD2 (6 bases). The CDR3 has 15 amino acids. The V end was cut by 3 bases, the J end by 0 bases, with 12 bases between. Looked up from germline, CDR1 is MNHNY and CDR2 is SVGAGI (reference sequence). This CDR3 is CASSYWKEGSYEQYF. The CDR3 nucleotides are TGTGCCAGCAGTTATTGGAAGGAGGGCTCCTACGAGCAGTACTTC.

The CDR3 here is CAWGQGLIEAFF. As DNA, the CDR3 is TGTGCCTGGGGACAGGGCCTAATTGAAGCTTTCTTT. This chain links TRBV30 with TRBJ1-1; 8 bases agree with TRBD1. Germline CDR1 GTSNPN, CDR2 SVGIG (reference sequence). The CDR3 spans 12 residues. Trimming at V came to 5 bases and at J to 7 bases, leaving 6 bases not matched to a gene.

This chain uses TRBV19 with TRBJ1-1; D is uncertain. The CDR3 contains 14 residues. Germline CDR1 and CDR2: LNHDA and SQIVND (reference sequence). The germline V and J ends were trimmed by 5 bases and 0 bases, with 10 bases remaining between them. CDR3 protein: CASSPLGMNTEAFF. The CDR3 nucleotides are TGTGCCAGTAGTCCTCTCGGCATGAACACTGAAGCTTTCTTT.

The genes are TRBV9 and TRBJ1-4; possibly TRBD1 for D (5 bases). V lost 4 bases, J lost 3 bases, and 13 bases lay in between. Per the germline V gene, CDR1 is SGDLS and CDR2 is YYNGEE. The CDR3 spans 15 residues. In DNA form, the CDR3 reads TGTGCCAGCAGCACCCCGGGACGGTCTAATGAAAAACTGTTTTTT. Translated, it gives CASSTPGRSNEKLFF.

This rearrangement joins TRBV12-3 or TRBV12-4 to TRBJ2-1; D gene uncertain. CDR3 length: 13 residues. V was clipped by 1 base and J by 10 bases, with 11 bases between them. The CDR3 protein is CASSLGTHEEQFF. The CDR3 region has the DNA TGTGCCAGCAGTTTAGGGACCCACGAGGAGCAGTTCTTC.